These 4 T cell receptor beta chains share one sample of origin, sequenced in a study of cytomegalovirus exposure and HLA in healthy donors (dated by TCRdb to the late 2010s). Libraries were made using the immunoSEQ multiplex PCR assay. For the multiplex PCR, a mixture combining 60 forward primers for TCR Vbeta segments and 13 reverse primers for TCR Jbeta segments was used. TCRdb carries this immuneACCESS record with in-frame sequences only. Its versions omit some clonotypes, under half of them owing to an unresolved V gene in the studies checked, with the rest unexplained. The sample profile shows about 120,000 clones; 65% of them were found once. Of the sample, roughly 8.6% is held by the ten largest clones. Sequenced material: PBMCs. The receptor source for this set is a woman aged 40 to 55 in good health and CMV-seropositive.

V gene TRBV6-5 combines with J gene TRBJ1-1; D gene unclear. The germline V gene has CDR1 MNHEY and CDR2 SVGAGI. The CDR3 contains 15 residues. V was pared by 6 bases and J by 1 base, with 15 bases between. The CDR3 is CASSPEVLPNTEAFF. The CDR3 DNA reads TGTGCCAGCAGCCCAGAAGTGCTTCCGAACACTGAAGCTTTCTTT.

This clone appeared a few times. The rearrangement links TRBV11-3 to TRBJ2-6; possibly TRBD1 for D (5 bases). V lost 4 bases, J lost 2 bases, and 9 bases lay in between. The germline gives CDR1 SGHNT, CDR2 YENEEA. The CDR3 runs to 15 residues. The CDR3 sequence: CASSSRDTGANVLTF. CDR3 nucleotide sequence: TGTGCCAGCAGCTCCAGGGATACTGGGGCCAACGTCCTGACTTTC.

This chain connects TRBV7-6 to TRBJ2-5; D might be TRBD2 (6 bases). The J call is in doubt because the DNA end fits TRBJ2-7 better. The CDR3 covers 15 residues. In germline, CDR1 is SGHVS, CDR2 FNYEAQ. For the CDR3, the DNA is TGTGCCAGCAGCTTAGTATCCACCGGAGCGGGCGAGCAGTACTTC. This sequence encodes CASSLVSTGAGEQYF.

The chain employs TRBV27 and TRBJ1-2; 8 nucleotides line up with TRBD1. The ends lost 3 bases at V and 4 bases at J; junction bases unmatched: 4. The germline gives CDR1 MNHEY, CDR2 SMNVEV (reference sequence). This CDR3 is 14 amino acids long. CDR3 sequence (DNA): TGTGCCAGCAGTTTGGGACAGGATCTCTATGGCTACACCTTC. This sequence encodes CASSLGQDLYGYTF.